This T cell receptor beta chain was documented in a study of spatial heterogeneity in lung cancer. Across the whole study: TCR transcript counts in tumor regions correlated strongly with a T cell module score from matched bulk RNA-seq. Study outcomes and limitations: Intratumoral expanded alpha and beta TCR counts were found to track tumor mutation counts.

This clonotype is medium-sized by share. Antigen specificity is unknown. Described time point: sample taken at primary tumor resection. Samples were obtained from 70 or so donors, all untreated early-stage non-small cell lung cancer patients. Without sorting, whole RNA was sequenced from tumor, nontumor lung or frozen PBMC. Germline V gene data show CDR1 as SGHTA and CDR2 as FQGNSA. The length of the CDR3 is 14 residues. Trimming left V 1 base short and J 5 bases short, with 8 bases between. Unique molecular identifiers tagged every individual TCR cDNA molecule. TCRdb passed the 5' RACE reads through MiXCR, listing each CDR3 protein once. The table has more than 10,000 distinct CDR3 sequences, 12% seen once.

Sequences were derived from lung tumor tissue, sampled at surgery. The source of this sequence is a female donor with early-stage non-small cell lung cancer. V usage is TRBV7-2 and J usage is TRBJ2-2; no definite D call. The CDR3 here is CASSLGGVTGELFF. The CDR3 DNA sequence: TGTGCCAGCAGCTTAGGGGGTGTTACCGGGGAGCTGTTTTTT.